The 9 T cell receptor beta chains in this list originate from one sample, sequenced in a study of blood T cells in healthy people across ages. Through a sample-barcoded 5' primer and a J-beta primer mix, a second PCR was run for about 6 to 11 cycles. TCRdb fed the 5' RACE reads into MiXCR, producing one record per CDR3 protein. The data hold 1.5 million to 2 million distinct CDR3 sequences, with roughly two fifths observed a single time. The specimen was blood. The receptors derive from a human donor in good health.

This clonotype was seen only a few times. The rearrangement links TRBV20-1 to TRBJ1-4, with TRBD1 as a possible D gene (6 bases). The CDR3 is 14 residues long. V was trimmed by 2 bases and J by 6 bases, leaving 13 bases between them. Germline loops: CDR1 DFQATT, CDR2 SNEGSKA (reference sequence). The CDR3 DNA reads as TGCAGTGCTAGATCCGGGACAAGACATGAAAAACTGTTTTTT. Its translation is CSARSGTRHEKLFF.

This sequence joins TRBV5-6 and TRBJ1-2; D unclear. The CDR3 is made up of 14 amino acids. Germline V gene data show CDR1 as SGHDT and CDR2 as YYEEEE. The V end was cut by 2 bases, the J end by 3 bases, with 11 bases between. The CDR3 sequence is CASSLDRVDYGYTF. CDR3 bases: TGTGCCAGCAGCTTAGATCGGGTGGACTATGGCTACACCTTC.

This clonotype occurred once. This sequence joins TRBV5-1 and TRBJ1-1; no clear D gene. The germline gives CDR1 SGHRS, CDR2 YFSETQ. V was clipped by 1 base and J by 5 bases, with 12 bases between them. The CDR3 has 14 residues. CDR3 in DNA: TGCGCCAGCAGCTTGCCGACCGGGTCGACTGAAGCTTTCTTT. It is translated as CASSLPTGSTEAFF.

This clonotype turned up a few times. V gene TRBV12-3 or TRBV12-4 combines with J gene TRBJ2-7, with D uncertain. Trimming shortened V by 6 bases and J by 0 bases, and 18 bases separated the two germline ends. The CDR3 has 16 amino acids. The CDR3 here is CASRFGPWLSSYEQYF. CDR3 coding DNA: TGTGCCAGCAGGTTTGGACCCTGGTTGAGCTCCTACGAGCAGTACTTC.

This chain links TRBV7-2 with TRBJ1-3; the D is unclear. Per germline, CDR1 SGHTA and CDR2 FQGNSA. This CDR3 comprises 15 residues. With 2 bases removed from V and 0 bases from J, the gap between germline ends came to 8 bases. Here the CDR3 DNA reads TGTGCCAGCAGCTTAAGCCAATACTCTGGAAACACCATATATTTT. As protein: CASSLSQYSGNTIYF.

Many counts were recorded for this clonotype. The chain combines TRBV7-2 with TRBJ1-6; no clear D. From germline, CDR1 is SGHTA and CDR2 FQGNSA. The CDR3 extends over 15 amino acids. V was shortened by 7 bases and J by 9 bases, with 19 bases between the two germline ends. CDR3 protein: CASKKATPRSSPLHF. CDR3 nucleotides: TGTGCCAGCAAAAAAGCAACCCCTCGAAGTTCACCCCTCCACTTT.

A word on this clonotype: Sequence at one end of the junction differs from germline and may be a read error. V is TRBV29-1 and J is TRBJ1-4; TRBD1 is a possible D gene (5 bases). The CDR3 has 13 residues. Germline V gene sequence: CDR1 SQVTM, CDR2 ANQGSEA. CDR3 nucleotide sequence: TGCGGCGTTAAGGGACGGCTTAATGAAAAACTGTTTTTT. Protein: CGVKGRLNEKLFF.

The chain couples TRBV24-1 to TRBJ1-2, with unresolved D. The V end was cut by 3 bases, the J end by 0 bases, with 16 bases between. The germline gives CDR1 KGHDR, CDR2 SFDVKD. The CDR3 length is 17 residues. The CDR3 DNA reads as TGTGCCACCAGTGATAAGTTTCAGCAGCCACCTAACTATGGCTACACCTTC. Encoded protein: CATSDKFQQPPNYGYTF.

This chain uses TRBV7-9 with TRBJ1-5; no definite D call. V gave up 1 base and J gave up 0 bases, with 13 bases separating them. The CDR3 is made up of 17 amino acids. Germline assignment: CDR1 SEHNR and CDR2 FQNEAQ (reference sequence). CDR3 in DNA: TGTGCCAGCAGCTTAGAACCGATCCTCAATAGCAATCAGCCCCAGCATTTT. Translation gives CASSLEPILNSNQPQHF.